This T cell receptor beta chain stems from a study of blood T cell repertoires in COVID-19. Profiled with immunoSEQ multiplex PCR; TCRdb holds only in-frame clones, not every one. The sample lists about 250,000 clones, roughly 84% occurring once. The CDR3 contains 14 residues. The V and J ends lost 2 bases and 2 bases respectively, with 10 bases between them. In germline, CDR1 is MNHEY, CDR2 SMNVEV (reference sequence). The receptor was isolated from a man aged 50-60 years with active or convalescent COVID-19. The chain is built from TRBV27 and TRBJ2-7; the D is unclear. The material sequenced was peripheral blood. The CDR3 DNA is TGTGCCAGCAGTTTAATGGGCCCTCCCTACGAGCAGTACTTC. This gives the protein CASSLMGPPYEQYF.